The next 10 T cell receptor beta chains were all read from a single sample in a study of cytomegalovirus exposure and HLA in healthy donors. Profiled with immunoSEQ multiplex PCR; TCRdb holds only in-frame clones, not every one. The sample carries 100,000 to 150,000 clones, 90% to 96% recorded once. Sample: PBMCs. All receptors derive from a man younger than 35 in good health and CMV-seronegative.

The rearrangement joins TRBV13 to TRBJ2-2; D may be TRBD2 (5 bases). Germline values: CDR1 PRHDT, CDR2 FYEKMQ (reference sequence). The CDR3 totals 14 residues. Trimming shortened V by 5 bases and J by 6 bases, and 13 bases separated the two germline ends. CDR3 DNA: TGTGCCAGCAGCCCAACAGCGGTGGCCGGGGAGCTGTTTTTT. Protein sequence: CASSPTAVAGELFF.

V gene TRBV28 combines with J gene TRBJ2-5; D is ambiguous. Deletions cut 2 bases from V and 1 base from J, with 5 bases between. Germline V gives CDR1 MDHEN, CDR2 SYDVKM. The CDR3 spans 13 residues. The CDR3 spells CASSLNSQETQYF. DNA for the CDR3: TGTGCCAGCAGTTTAAACAGCCAAGAGACCCAGTACTTC.

The V call is TRBV15, the J call TRBJ1-5; unclear D gene. Trimming took 0 bases from V and 1 from J, leaving 7 bases between them. The CDR3 sequence is 15 residues long. In germline, CDR1 is LNHNV, CDR2 YYDKDF (reference sequence). CDR3 in amino acids: CATSRDRGSNQPQHF. CDR3 nucleotides: TGTGCCACCAGCAGAGATCGGGGAAGCAATCAGCCCCAGCATTTT.

The table lists this clone with a count of one. This sequence joins TRBV25-1 and TRBJ2-1; 12 bases map to TRBD2. V gave up 6 bases and J gave up 6 bases; unmatched junction bases: 3. The CDR3 runs 14 residues. The germline CDR1 and CDR2 sequences are MGHDK and SYGVNS. The CDR3 bases are TGTGCCAGCAGCCTAGCGGGAGGGAGCAATGAGCAGTTCTTC. It is translated as CASSLAGGSNEQFF. The full variable domain, completed using reference TRBV25-1 and TRBJ2-1, is EADIYQTPRYLVIGTGKKITLECSQTMGHDKMYWYQQDPGMELHLIHYSYGVNSTEKGDLSSESTVSRIRTEHFPLTLESARPSHTSQYLCASSLAGGSNEQFFGPGTRLTVL.

A few counts support this clone. The chain is built from TRBV30 and TRBJ2-5, with 7 bases that match TRBD1. Germline assignment: CDR1 GTSNPN and CDR2 SVGIG (reference sequence). With V trimmed by 2 bases and J by 5 bases, 5 bases remained unmatched. The CDR3 length is 13 residues. CDR3 protein: CAWSQGVKETQYF. In nucleotides, the CDR3 is TGTGCCTGGAGTCAGGGGGTGAAGGAGACCCAGTACTTC.

The chain combines TRBV2 with TRBJ1-5; D not resolved. The V end was cut by 10 bases, the J end by 0 bases, with 13 bases between. Per germline, CDR1 SNHLY and CDR2 FYNNEI. This CDR3 contains 14 residues. The CDR3 DNA is TGTGCCACGAGGAGTTCACATAGCAATCAGCCCCAGCATTTT. Translated, it gives CATRSSHSNQPQHF.

The V call is TRBV7-2, the J call TRBJ2-3, with D possibly matching TRBD2 (5 bases). The ends were cut back, 1 base at V and 2 bases at J, with 13 bases in the middle. CDR1 and CDR2 (germline): SGHTA, FQGNSA. The length of the CDR3 is 16 residues. The CDR3 DNA is TGTGCCAGCAGCTTAGATGGAGGCCGACCCACAGATACGCAGTATTTT. It translates to CASSLDGGRPTDTQYF. The full variable domain, in which reference TRBV7-2 and TRBJ2-3 provide the parts outside the CDR3, is GAGVSQSPSNKVTEKGKDVELRCDPISGHTALYWYRQSLGQGLEFLIYFQGNSAPDKSGLPSDRFSAERTGGSVSTLTIQRTQQEDSAVYLCASSLDGGRPTDTQYFGPGTRLTVL.

The chain recombines TRBV6-5 with TRBJ1-1; D is perhaps TRBD1 (6 bases). Between the trimmed V and J ends, which lost 2 bases and 3 bases, there was a span of 10 bases. CDR3 length: 14 residues. Germline V gives CDR1 MNHEY, CDR2 SVGAGI. The CDR3 coding sequence is TGTGCCAGCAGTTACACCAACAGGGACACTGAAGCTTTCTTT. Translated: CASSYTNRDTEAFF.

J is TRBJ2-7 and V is TRBV27; the match to TRBD1 covers 10 bases. CDR1 and CDR2 from the germline V gene are MNHEY and SMNVEV (reference sequence). The J segment lost 1 base and the V segment lost 5 bases, leaving 8 bases of the junction unmatched. CDR3 length: 16 amino acids. The CDR3 region is CASSPPRDRGSYEQYF. The CDR3 DNA is TGTGCCAGCAGTCCGCCACGGGACAGGGGTTCCTACGAGCAGTACTTC.

This rearrangement joins TRBV28 to TRBJ1-2; D is uncertain. Looked up from germline, CDR1 is MDHEN and CDR2 is SYDVKM. The CDR3 covers 15 residues. V was cut by 6 bases and J by 4 bases, with 18 bases left in between. The CDR3 bases are TGTGCCAGCAGCCTCCCGGGAGAGGCGATCTATGGCTACACCTTC. The encoded protein is CASSLPGEAIYGYTF.